This entry is about one T cell receptor beta chain. Antigen unknown. Profiled with immunoSEQ multiplex PCR; TCRdb holds only in-frame clones, not every one. The repertoire holds over 70,000 clones, with roughly 80% as singletons. This specimen belongs to a study of T cell responses to AZD1222 COVID-19 vaccine. Study results and caveats: Repertoires were obtained solely post-peak T cell response. Targets within unmutated variant regions were reportedly found for nearly half of spike-specific TCRs. Regions 160-218 and 743-854 dominated among vaccine-associated CD4 TCRs spanning spike. Clonal diversity was possibly underestimated; the donors were predominantly white British and more often female.

This clonotype was sampled from an adult who received the MenACWY meningococcal vaccine as a control. The specimen was peripheral blood, collected 28 days after the second dose of the MenACWY control vaccine.

The CDR3, as DNA: TGTGCCTGGAGGCCGGACTTTAGGTATTCTGGCTACACCTTC. It is translated as CAWRPDFRYSGYTF. The chain has TRBV30 and TRBJ1-2; D unresolved. CDR1 is GTSNPN and CDR2 is SVGIG in the germline V gene (reference sequence). The CDR3 length is 14 residues. V was clipped by 3 bases and J by 7 bases, with 18 bases between them. The variable domain in full, with the rest retrieved from reference TRBV30 and TRBJ1-2, is SQTIHQWPATLVQPVGSPLSLECTVEGTSNPNLYWYRQAAGRGLQLLFYSVGIGQISSEVPQNLSASRPQDRQFILSSKKLLLSDSGFYLCAWRPDFRYSGYTFGSGTRLTVV.